This TCR beta chain appears in the sequencing data of a study of blood T cell repertoires in COVID-19 (dated by TCRdb to the early 2020s). About the study as a whole: Samples from collaborators originated in the United States, Italy and Spain and spanned both the acute and convalescent phases of COVID-19. The samples were drawn from two sources: the first 160 participants of the ongoing ImmuneRACE study, and fewer than 1,500 subjects contributed by 6 global collaborators. A freely available public database, intended as a resource for researchers studying the immune response to SARS-CoV-2, is where the repertoires were released. The dataset comprised deeply sampled blood TCRbeta repertoires from subjects exposed to, actively infected with, or recovered from COVID-19. The prospective study material was composed of cDNA or gDNA derived from T cells, B-cell-depleted T cells, or PBMCs. Nearly every sample came with metadata listing a de-identified subject ID, COVID-19 status, age in years and sex. Where HLA class I and class II types were available, the types were taken from metadata supplied by the sample provider, not from assay-based typing.

TCRbeta CDR3 regions were amplified from genomic DNA by means of the immunoSEQ Assay, a bias-controlled multiplex PCR. The original methods were these. The number of nucleated cells in each sample was estimated from the amplification of reference gene primers within the assay. Sequence reads were collapsed and filtered to measure the absolute abundance of every unique TCRbeta CDR3 rearrangement. For each sample, productive Simpson clonality was calculated by taking the square root of Simpson's diversity index across productive rearrangements. The table was pulled from immuneACCESS by TCRdb, which kept in-frame rearrangements only. Such tables lose some clones; where checked, under half of the loss comes from unresolved V genes, and the rest has no known cause. The DNA was the basis for D and trimming; V, J and clone size are from that table. The sample data list about 170,000 clones, and under 90% of these were observed just once. The ten biggest clones cover about 14% of the sample.

The germline ends are 11 bases apart after V is trimmed by 2 bases and J by 7 bases. Reading the germline V gene gives CDR1 MNHEY and CDR2 SVGAGI. The CDR3, cysteine through phenylalanine, is 13 amino acids long. Only the CDR3 portion is preserved as DNA: 39 bases, with reading frame beginning at the first base. Worth noting for this clone: Its antigen remains undetermined. Nothing much larger sits one base from this clone, and base qualities are not available.

At one collaborating source in Seattle, patients were enrolled during active infection and were followed longitudinally through the course of disease. Collaborating institutions collected whole blood in K2EDTA tubes following their own protocols. Collaborator samples were shipped for TCRbeta analysis as frozen whole blood, isolated PBMCs, or DNA extracted from either sample type. General conclusions and limits of the study: The quantity of clinical and demographic metadata differed by source and by participant and was supplied without curation.

The source material was peripheral blood. The sequence was collected from a woman in her sixties or seventies with COVID-19, enrolled during active disease. The rearrangement joined TRBV6-5 to TRBJ1-1; the best D guess is TRBD1, with 6 bases matching. The bases are TGTGCCAGCAGTTACGGTGGGGGCCGTGAAGCTTTCTTT. Its amino acids are CASSYGGGREAFF.